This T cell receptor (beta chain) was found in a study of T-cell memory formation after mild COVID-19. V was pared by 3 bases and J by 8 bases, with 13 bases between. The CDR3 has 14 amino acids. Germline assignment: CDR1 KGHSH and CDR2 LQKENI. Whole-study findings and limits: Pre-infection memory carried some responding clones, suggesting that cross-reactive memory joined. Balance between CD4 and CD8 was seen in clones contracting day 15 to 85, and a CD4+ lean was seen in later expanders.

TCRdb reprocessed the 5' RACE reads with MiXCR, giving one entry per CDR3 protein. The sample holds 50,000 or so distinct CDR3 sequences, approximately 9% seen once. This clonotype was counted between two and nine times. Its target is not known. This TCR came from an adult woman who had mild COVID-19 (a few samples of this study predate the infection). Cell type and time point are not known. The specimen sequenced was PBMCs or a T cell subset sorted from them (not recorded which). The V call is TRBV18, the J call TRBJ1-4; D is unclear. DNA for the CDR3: TGTGCCAGCTCACCTCAATCGGGCCGCGAAAAACTGTTTTTT. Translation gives CASSPQSGREKLFF.